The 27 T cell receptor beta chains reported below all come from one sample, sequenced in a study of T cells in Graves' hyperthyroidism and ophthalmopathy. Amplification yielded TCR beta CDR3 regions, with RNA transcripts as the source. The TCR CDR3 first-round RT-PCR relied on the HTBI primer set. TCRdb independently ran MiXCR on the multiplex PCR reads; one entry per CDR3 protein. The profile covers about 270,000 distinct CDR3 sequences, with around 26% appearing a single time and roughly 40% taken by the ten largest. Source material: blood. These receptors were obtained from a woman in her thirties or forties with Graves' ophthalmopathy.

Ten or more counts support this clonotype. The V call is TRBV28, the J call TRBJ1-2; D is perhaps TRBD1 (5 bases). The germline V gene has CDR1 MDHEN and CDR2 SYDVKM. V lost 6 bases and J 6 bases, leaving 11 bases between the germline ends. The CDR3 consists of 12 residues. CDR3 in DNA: TGTGCCAGCAGGGACACATTAGATGGCTACACCTTC. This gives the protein CASRDTLDGYTF.

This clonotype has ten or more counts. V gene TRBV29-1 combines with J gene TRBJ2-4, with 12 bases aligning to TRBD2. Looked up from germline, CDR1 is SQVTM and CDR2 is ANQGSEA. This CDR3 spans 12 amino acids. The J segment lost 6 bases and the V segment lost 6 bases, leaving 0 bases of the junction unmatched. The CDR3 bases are TGCAGCGTGGGACTAGCGGGAAACATTCAGTACTTC. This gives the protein CSVGLAGNIQYF.

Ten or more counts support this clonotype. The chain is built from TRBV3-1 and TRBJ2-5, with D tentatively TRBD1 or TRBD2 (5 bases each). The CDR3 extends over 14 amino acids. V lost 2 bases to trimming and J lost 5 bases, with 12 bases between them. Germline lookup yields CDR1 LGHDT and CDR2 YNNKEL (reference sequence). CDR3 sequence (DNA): TGTGCCAGCAGCCAATCCTCTTGGGGGGAGACCCAGTACTTC. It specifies CASSQSSWGETQYF.

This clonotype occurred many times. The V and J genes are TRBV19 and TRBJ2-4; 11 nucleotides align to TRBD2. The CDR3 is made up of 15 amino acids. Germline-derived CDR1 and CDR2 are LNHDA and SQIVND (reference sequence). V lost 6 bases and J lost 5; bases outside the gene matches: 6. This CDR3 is CASRNAGLAENIQYF. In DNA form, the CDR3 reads TGTGCCAGTAGAAACGCGGGACTAGCGGAAAACATTCAGTACTTC.

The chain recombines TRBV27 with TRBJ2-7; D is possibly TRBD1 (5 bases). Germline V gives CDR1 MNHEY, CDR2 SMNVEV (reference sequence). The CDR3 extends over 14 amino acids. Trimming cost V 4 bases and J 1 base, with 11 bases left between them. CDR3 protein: CASSYSTASYEQYF. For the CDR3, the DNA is TGTGCCAGCAGTTACTCGACAGCATCCTACGAGCAGTACTTC.

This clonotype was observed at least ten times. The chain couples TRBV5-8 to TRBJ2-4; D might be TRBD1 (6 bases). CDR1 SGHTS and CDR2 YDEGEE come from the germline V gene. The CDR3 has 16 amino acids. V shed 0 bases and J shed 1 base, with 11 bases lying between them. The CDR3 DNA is TGTGCCAGCAGCTTGGGGGGCCAGGGGGCCAAAAACATTCAGTACTTC. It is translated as CASSLGGQGAKNIQYF.

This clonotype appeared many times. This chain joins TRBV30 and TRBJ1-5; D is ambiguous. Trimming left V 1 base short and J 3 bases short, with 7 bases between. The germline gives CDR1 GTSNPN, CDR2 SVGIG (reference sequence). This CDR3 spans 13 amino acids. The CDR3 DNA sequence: TGTGCCTGGAGTGAAGGTTACAATCAGCCCCAGCATTTT. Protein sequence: CAWSEGYNQPQHF.

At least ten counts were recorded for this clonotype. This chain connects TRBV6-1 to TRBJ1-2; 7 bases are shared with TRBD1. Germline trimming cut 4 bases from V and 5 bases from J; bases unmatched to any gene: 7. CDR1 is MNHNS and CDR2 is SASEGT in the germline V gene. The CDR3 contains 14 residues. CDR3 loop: CASSAGTVFYGYTF. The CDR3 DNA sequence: TGTGCCAGCAGTGCCGGGACAGTGTTTTATGGCTACACCTTC.

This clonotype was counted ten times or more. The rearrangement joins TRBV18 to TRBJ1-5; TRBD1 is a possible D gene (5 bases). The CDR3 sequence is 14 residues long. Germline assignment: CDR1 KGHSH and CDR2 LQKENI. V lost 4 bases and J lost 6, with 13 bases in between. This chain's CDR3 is CASSLGQRSQPQHF. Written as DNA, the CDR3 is TGTGCCAGCTCACTAGGACAACGGAGTCAGCCCCAGCATTTT.

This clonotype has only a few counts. The CDR3 nucleotides read TGTGCCAGCAGTTTTATGGGCCCCTACGAGCAGTACTTC. It translates to CASSFMGPYEQYF. This sequence joins TRBV12-3 or TRBV12-4 and TRBJ2-7; D is ambiguous. The CDR3 is made up of 13 amino acids. Trimming pared 3 bases from V and 2 bases from J, leaving 8 bases between.

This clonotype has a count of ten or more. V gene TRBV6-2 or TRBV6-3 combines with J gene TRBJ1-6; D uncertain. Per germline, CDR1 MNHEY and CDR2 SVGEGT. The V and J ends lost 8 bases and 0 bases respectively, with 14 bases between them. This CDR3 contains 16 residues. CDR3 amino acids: CASGSVDRSYNSPLHF. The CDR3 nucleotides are TGTGCCAGCGGGTCCGTGGATCGCTCCTATAATTCACCCCTCCACTTT.

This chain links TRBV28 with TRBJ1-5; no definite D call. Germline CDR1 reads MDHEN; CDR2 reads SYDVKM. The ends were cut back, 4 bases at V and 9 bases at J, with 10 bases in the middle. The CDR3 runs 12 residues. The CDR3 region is CASSSNPGPQHF. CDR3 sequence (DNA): TGTGCCAGCAGTTCCAATCCCGGGCCCCAGCATTTT.

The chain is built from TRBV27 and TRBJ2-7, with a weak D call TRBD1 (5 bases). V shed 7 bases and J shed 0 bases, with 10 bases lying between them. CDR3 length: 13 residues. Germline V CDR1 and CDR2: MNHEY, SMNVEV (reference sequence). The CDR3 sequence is CASKMDNSYEQYF. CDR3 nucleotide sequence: TGTGCCAGCAAGATGGACAACTCCTACGAGCAGTACTTC.

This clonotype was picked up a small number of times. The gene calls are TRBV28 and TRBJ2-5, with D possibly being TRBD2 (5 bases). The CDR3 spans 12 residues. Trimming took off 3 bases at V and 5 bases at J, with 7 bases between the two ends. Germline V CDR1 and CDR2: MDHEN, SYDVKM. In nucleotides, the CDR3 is TGTGCCAGCAGTTTGCCGGGGGAGACCCAGTACTTC. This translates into CASSLPGETQYF.

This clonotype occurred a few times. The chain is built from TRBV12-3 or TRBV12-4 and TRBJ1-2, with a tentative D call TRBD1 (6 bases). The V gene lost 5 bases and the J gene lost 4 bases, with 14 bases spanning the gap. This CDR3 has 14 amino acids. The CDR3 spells CASSPDSSTYGYTF. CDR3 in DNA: TGTGCCAGCAGTCCGGACAGCTCGACCTATGGCTACACCTTC.

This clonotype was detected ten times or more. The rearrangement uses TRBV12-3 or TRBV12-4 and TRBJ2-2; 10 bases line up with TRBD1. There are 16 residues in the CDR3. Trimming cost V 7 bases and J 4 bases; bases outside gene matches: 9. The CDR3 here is CASTPGQGFGTGELFF. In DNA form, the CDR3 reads TGTGCCAGCACTCCGGGACAGGGGTTTGGCACCGGGGAGCTGTTTTTT.

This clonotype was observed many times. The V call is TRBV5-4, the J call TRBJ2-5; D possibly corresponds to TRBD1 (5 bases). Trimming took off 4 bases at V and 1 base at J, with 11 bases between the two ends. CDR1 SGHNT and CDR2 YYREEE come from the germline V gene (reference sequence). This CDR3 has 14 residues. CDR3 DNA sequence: TGTGCCAGCAGCGATTGGGGCCCCCAAGAGACCCAGTACTTC. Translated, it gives CASSDWGPQETQYF.

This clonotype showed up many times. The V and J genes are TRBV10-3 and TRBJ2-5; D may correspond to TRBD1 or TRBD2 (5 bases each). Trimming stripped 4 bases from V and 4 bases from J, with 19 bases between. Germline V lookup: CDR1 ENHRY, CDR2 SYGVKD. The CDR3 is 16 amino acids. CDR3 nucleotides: TGTGCCATCAGTGGGATGGGGAGTGGGGGTCCAGAGACCCAGTACTTC. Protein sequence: CAISGMGSGGPETQYF.

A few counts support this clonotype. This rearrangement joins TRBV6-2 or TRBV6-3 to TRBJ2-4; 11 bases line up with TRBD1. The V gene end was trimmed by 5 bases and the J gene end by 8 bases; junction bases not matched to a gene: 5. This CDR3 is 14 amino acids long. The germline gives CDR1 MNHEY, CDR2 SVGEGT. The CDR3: CASSGQGASDIQYF. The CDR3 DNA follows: TGTGCCAGCAGTGGACAGGGGGCAAGTGACATTCAGTACTTC.

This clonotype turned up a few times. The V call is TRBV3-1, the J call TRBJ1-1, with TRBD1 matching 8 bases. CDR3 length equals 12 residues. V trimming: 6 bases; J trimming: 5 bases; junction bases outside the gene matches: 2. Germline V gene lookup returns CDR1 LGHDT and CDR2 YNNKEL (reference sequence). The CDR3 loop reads CASRTGGTEAFF. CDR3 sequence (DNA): TGTGCCAGCAGAACAGGGGGGACTGAAGCTTTCTTT.

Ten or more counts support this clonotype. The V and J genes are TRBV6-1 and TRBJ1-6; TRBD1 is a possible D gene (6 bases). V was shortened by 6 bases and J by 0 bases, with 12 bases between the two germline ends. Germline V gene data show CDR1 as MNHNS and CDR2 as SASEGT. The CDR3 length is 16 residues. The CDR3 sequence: CASSQDSNSYNSPLHF. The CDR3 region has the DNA TGTGCCAGCAGCCAGGACAGTAACTCCTATAATTCACCCCTCCACTTT.

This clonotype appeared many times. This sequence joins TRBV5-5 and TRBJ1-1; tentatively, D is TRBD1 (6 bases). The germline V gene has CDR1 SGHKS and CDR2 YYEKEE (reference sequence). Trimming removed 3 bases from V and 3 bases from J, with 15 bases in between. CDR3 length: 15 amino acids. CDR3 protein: CASSWGRGLDTEAFF. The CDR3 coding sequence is TGTGCCAGCAGCTGGGGGCGGGGGCTGGACACTGAAGCTTTCTTT.

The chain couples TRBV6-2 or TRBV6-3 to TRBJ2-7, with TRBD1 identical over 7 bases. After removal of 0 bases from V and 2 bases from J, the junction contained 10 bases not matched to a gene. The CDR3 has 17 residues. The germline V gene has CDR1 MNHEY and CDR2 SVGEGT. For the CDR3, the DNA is TGTGCCAGCAGTTACTCGAGCGGAGGACAGGCAGCCTACGAGCAGTACTTC. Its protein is CASSYSSGGQAAYEQYF.

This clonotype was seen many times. CDR3 coding DNA: TGTGCCAGCAGCCTCTCGGGTCCCCCCACTGAAGCTTTCTTT. Its translation is CASSLSGPPTEAFF. The chain combines TRBV7-3 with TRBJ1-1; D gene ambiguous. This CDR3 is 14 amino acids long. V shed 5 bases and J shed 4 bases, with 14 bases lying between them. Germline V lookup: CDR1 SGHTA, CDR2 FQGTGA.

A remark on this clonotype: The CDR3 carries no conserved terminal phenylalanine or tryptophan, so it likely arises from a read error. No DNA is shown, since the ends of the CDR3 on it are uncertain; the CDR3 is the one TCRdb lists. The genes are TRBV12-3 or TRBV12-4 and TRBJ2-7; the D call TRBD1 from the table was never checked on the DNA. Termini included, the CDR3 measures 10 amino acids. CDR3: CASSDRDRDI.

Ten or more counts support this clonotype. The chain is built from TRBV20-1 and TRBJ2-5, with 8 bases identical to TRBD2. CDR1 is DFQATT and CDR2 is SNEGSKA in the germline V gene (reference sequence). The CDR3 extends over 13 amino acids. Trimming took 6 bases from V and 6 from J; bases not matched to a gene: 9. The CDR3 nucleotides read TGCAGTGCCCCCGGACTAGCCTCCCAGACCCAGTACTTC. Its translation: CSAPGLASQTQYF.

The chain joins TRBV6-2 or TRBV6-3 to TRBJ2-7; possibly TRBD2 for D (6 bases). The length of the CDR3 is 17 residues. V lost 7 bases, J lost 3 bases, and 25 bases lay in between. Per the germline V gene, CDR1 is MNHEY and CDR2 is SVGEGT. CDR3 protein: CASTPGGAGSEGYEQYF. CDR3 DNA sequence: TGTGCCAGCACCCCCGGAGGGGCGGGCTCGGAAGGCTACGAGCAGTACTTC.